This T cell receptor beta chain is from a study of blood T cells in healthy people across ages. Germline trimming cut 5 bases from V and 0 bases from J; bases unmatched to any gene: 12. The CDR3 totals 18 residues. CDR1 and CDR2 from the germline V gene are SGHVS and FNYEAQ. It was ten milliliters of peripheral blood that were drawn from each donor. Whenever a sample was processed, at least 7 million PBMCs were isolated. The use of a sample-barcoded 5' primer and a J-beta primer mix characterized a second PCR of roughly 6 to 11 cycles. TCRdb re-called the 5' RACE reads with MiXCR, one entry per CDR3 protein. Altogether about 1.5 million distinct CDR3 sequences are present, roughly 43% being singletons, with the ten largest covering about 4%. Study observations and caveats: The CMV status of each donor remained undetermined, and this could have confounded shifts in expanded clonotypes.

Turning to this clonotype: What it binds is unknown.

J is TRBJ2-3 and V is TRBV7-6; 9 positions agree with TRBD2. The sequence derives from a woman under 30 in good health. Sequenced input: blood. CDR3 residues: CASSPIIASGASTDTQYF. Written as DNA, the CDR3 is TGTGCCAGCAGCCCCATTATAGCTAGCGGGGCTAGCACAGATACGCAGTATTTT.